This T cell receptor beta chain was recovered during a study of blood T cell repertoires in COVID-19. Study-wide background: Samples representing acute and convalescent COVID-19 were sourced from the United States, Italy and Spain. The analysed material was cDNA or gDNA that came from T cells, B-cell-depleted T cells, or PBMCs.

V was pared by 1 base and J by 0 bases, with 3 bases between. In germline, CDR1 is SGHAT, CDR2 FQNNGV. The CDR3 contains 13 residues. Original handling: Reference gene primer amplification gave nucleated cell count estimates. Assay used: immunoSEQ multiplex PCR; TCRdb lists only in-frame clones, some missing. V and J calls and clone size come straight from that table; D and trimming were deduced from the DNA. The sample carries approximately 75,000 clones, approximately 80% recorded once. Seattle researchers signed up patients amid active infection and tracked them longitudinally. This TCR came from a young man with COVID-19, enrolled during active disease. The V call is TRBV11-2, the J call TRBJ1-1; no clear D gene. Sequencing used peripheral blood. The CDR3 here is CASSLGLNTEAFF. CDR3 DNA: TGTGCCAGCAGCTTAGGGCTGAACACTGAAGCTTTCTTT.